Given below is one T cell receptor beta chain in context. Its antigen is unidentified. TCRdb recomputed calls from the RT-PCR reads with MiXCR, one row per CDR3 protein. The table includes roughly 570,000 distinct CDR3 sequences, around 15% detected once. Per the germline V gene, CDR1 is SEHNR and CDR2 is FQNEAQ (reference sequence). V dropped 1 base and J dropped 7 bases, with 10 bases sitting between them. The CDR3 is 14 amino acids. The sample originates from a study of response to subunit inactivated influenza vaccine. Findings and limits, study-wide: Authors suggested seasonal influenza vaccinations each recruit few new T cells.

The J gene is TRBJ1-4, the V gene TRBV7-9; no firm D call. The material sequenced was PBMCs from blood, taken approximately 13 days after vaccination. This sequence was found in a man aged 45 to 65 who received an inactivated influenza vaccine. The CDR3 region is CASSLGPSVEKLFF. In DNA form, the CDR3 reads TGTGCCAGCAGCTTAGGGCCTTCGGTTGAAAAACTGTTTTTT.